This is a list of T cell receptor beta chains from one sample in a study of cytomegalovirus exposure and HLA in healthy donors. Data came from immunoSEQ multiplex PCR; TCRdb stores just in-frame clones and leaves some out. The data contain about 160,000 clones, 89% of them singletons. The sequenced sample was PBMCs. Every receptor here comes from a woman aged 18-29 years in good health and CMV-seropositive. The CDR3 runs from the conserved cysteine through the conserved F or W. The D gene is left open where the match is weak. Clone size is stated in some rows and not others, as once, few, many or a class when expanded.

d_call	j_call	clone_size	v_call	cdr3_aa	cdr3_nt
.	TRBJ1-1	.	TRBV18	CASSPQGGTEAFF	TGTGCCAGCTCCCCCCAGGGCGGAACTGAAGCTTTCTTT
.	TRBJ1-4	.	TRBV5-1	CASDWDYEKLFF	TGCGCCAGCGATTGGGACTATGAAAAACTGTTTTTT
.	TRBJ2-4	.	TRBV2	CASSERLEIQYF	TGTGCCAGCAGTGAGCGGCTAGAGATTCAGTACTTC
.	TRBJ2-7	.	TRBV5-6	CASSPMGGAISYEQYF	TGTGCCAGCAGCCCAATGGGGGGGGCCATCTCCTACGAGCAGTACTTC
TRBD1	TRBJ2-1	once	TRBV29-1	CSVGTGDYNEQFF	TGCAGCGTCGGGACAGGGGATTACAATGAGCAGTTCTTC
TRBD1	TRBJ2-3	.	TRBV20-1	CSAYRGDTQYF	TGCAGTGCTTACAGGGGTGATACGCAGTATTTT
TRBD1	TRBJ2-7	.	TRBV27	CASRRQGTYEQYF	TGTGCCAGCCGGAGACAGGGGACCTACGAGCAGTACTTC
.	TRBJ1-1	.	TRBV11-3	CASSLDSGRGEAFF	TGTGCCAGCAGCTTAGATTCTGGTAGGGGTGAAGCTTTCTTT
.	TRBJ2-3	.	TRBV4-3	CASSQGQKTDTQYF	TGCGCCAGCAGCCAAGGACAGAAAACAGATACGCAGTATTTT
TRBD2	TRBJ2-1	.	TRBV7-3	CASSLGGRYNEQFF	TGTGCCAGCAGCTTGGGCGGGAGGTACAATGAGCAGTTCTTC
.	TRBJ2-4	.	TRBV28	CASSSLDGKNIQYF	TGTGCCAGCAGTTCCCTAGATGGGAAAAACATTCAGTACTTC
.	TRBJ2-5	.	TRBV29-1	CSVGGGLGGVQETQYF	TGCAGCGTTGGAGGGGGCCTCGGGGGTGTTCAAGAGACCCAGTACTTC
.	TRBJ2-7	.	TRBV30	CAWSGGVQYF	TGTGCCTGGAGTGGGGGCGTCCAGTACTTC
.	TRBJ2-2	.	TRBV5-1	CASSSIAGNTGELFF	TGCGCCAGCAGCTCCATTGCAGGGAACACCGGGGAGCTGTTTTTT
.	TRBJ2-5	.	TRBV7-7	CASSLKLMETQYF	TGTGCTAGCAGCCTGAAACTAATGGAGACCCAGTACTTC
.	TRBJ2-7	.	TRBV30	CAWSVRREEQYF	TGTGCCTGGAGTGTACGTCGGGAAGAGCAGTACTTC
.	TRBJ2-2	.	TRBV7-8	CASSVHLDTGELFF	TGTGCCAGCAGCGTACATTTGGACACCGGGGAGCTGTTTTTT
.	TRBJ1-5	.	TRBV4-1	CASSPRAGGGQPQHF	TGCGCCAGCAGCCCCCGGGCGGGGGGCGGCCAGCCCCAGCATTTT
.	TRBJ2-2	.	TRBV5-6	CASSFTGIAGELFF	TGTGCCAGCAGCTTTACAGGGATTGCTGGGGAGCTGTTTTTT
.	TRBJ1-2	.	TRBV14	CASSQVGTLRGYTF	TGTGCCAGCAGCCAGGTCGGGACTCTCCGTGGCTACACCTTC
.	TRBJ2-1	.	TRBV11-3	CASNQRGGELYNEQFF	TGTGCCAGCAATCAACGTGGCGGGGAATTATACAATGAGCAGTTCTTC